A single sample gave rise to the 10 T cell receptor beta chains below, sequenced in a study of cytomegalovirus exposure and HLA in healthy donors. Profiled with immunoSEQ multiplex PCR; TCRdb holds only in-frame clones, not every one. The table lists about 140,000 clones, 84% of them singletons. The sample comprised PBMCs. The receptor set was obtained from a woman in her 30s in good health and CMV-seronegative.

This rearrangement joins TRBV5-6 to TRBJ2-2; 7 positions agree with TRBD2. Trimming at V came to 2 bases and at J to 4 bases, leaving 8 bases not matched to a gene. Germline V gene data show CDR1 as SGHDT and CDR2 as YYEEEE. This CDR3 is built from 16 residues. The CDR3 region is CASSFRGAGSTGELFF. CDR3 nucleotide sequence: TGTGCCAGCAGCTTTCGAGGAGCGGGGAGCACCGGGGAGCTGTTTTTT.

The rearrangement links TRBV25-1 to TRBJ1-6, with TRBD1 matching over 7 bases. Losses at the gene ends were 6 bases for V and 5 bases for J; bases not matched to a gene: 4. The germline V gene has CDR1 MGHDK and CDR2 SYGVNS. The CDR3 contains 14 residues. The DNA for the CDR3 is TGTGCCAGCAGACAGGGGACAGATAATTCACCCCTCCACTTT. Its translation: CASRQGTDNSPLHF.

The chain combines TRBV27 with TRBJ2-7; TRBD1 matches at 10 bases. With V trimmed by 7 bases and J by 2 bases, 20 bases remained unmatched. The CDR3 length is 19 residues. The germline V gene has CDR1 MNHEY and CDR2 SMNVEV (reference sequence). As DNA, the CDR3 is TGTGCCAGCAAAGGGTTCCTCCGGGACAGGGGCCTAGGAACCTACGAGCAGTACTTC. It translates to CASKGFLRDRGLGTYEQYF.

The rearrangement uses TRBV7-2 and TRBJ1-6; no clear D gene. CDR3 length: 13 residues. Germline lookup yields CDR1 SGHTA and CDR2 FQGNSA. Between the trimmed V and J ends, which lost 4 bases and 7 bases, there was a span of 8 bases. The CDR3 spells CASSSYWNSPLHF. CDR3 nucleotides: TGTGCCAGCAGCTCCTACTGGAATTCACCCCTCCACTTT.

This sequence joins TRBV9 and TRBJ2-2; unclear D gene. Germline CDR1 and CDR2: SGDLS and YYNGEE. The ends were cut back, 3 bases at V and 2 bases at J, with 5 bases in the middle. The CDR3 is 13 amino acids. Here the CDR3 DNA reads TGTGCCAGCAGCGCGGTCAACACCGGGGAGCTGTTTTTT. It is translated as CASSAVNTGELFF.

This chain joins TRBV25-1 and TRBJ1-3; TRBD1 aligns across 8 bases. From germline, CDR1 is MGHDK and CDR2 SYGVNS. The junction had 5 bases not matched to a gene; V was cut back by 4 bases and J by 3 bases. CDR3 size: 15 residues. CDR3 DNA: TGTGCCAGCAGTGTCCTCGGGACAGGTGGAAACACCATATATTTT. Amino acid sequence: CASSVLGTGGNTIYF.

The genes are TRBV9 and TRBJ2-7, with 11 bases lining up with TRBD2. V dropped 0 bases and J dropped 6; count of bases not matched to a gene: 2. Germline lookup yields CDR1 SGDLS and CDR2 YYNGEE. The CDR3 length is 14 residues. The CDR3 region has the DNA TGTGCCAGCAGCGTAGGACTAGCGGGGCTCGAGCAGTACTTC. It translates to CASSVGLAGLEQYF.

This sequence joins TRBV19 and TRBJ2-7; D remains ambiguous. The V end was cut by 5 bases, the J end by 0 bases, with 14 bases between. Germline CDR1 is LNHDA and CDR2 is SQIVND (reference sequence). The length of the CDR3 is 15 residues. The CDR3 nucleotides are TGTGCCAGTAGTCCCCGGGTCTTGAGCTCCTACGAGCAGTACTTC. Its protein product is CASSPRVLSSYEQYF.

The genes are TRBV6-5 and TRBJ1-6; no definite D call. Germline CDR1 and CDR2: MNHEY and SVGAGI. The CDR3 runs to 14 residues. V was cut by 0 bases and J by 11 bases, with 11 bases left in between. Here the CDR3 reads CASSYSGRSAPLHF. The CDR3 DNA is TGTGCCAGCAGTTACTCGGGCCGTTCGGCACCCCTCCACTTT.

The chain uses TRBV27 and TRBJ1-1, with D possibly matching TRBD1 (6 bases). With 6 bases removed from V and 4 bases from J, the gap between germline ends came to 18 bases. This CDR3 region has 15 residues. Germline assignment: CDR1 MNHEY and CDR2 SMNVEV (reference sequence). DNA of the CDR3: TGTGCCAGCAGACTCGGGGGGGCCCTTGGCACTGAAGCTTTCTTT. Protein sequence: CASRLGGALGTEAFF.